This entry describes one TCR beta chain. In the original analysis: Reference gene primer amplification yielded estimated nucleated cell counts. Some clones are missing from TCRdb's copy, which holds only in-frame ones; the method was immunoSEQ multiplex PCR. That table supplies the V and J calls and clone size; D and trimming were determined from the DNA. The data contain some 75,000 clones, roughly 90% of them singletons. This entry comes from a study of blood T cell repertoires in COVID-19. CDR1 and CDR2 (germline): GTSNPN, SVGIG (reference sequence). With 0 bases removed from V and 1 base from J, the gap between germline ends came to 6 bases. CDR3 length: 14 residues.

The receptor comes from a man aged 65 to 79 with active or convalescent COVID-19. Sequences were obtained from peripheral blood. This chain joins TRBV30 and TRBJ2-2; no clear D. The CDR3, as DNA: TGTGCCTGGAGTGTAGCTCAGAACACCGGGGAGCTGTTTTTT. Translated, it gives CAWSVAQNTGELFF.